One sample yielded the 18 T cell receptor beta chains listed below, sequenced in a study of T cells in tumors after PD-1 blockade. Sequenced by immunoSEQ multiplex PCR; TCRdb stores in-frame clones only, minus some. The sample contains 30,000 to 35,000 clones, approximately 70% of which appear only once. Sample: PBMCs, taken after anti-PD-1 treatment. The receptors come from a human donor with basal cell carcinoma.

DNA for the CDR3: TGTGCCAGCAGCTTAGGGGGGGGAGATGGCTACACCTTC. This translates into CASSLGGGDGYTF. The J gene is TRBJ1-2, the V gene TRBV7-2; the D gene is possibly TRBD1 (5 bases). The CDR3 extends over 13 amino acids. Deletions cut 1 base from V and 6 bases from J, with 9 bases between. Germline V CDR1 and CDR2: SGHTA, FQGNSA.

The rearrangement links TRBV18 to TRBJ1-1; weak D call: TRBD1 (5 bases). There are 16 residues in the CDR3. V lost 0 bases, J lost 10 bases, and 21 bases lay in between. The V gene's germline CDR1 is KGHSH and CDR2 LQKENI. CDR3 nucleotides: TGTGCCAGCTCACCACCGGAAGCAGGGACCAGGTTAGGAGCTTTCTTT. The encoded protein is CASSPPEAGTRLGAFF.

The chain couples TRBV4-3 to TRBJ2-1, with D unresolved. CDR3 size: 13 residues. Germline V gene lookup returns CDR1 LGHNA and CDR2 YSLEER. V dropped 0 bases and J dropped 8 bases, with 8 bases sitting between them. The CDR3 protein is CASSQEPLHEQFF. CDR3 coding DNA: TGCGCCAGCAGCCAAGAGCCCTTGCATGAGCAGTTCTTC.

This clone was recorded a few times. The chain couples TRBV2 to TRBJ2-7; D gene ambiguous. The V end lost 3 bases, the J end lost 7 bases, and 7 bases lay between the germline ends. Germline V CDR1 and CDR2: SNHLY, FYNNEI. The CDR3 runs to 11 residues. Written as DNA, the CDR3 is TGTGCCAGCAGTGATCTGGGAGAGCAGTACTTC. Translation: CASSDLGEQYF.

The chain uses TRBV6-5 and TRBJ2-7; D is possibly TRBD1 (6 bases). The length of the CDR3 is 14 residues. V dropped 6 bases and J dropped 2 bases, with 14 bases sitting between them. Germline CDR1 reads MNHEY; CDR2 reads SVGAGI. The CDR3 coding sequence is TGTGCCAGCAGCGACCGCAGGGGCCCCTACGAGCAGTACTTC. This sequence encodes CASSDRRGPYEQYF.

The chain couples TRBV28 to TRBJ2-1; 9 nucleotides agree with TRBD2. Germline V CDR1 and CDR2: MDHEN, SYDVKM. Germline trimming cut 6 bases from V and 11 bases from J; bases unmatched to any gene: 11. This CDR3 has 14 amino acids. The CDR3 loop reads CASSSGGRVQKQFF. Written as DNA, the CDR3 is TGTGCCAGCAGCTCGGGCGGGAGGGTTCAAAAGCAGTTCTTC.

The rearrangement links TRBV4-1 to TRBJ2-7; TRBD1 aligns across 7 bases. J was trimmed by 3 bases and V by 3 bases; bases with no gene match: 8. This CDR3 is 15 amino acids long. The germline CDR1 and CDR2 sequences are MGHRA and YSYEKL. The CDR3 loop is CASSQTDRRVYEQYF. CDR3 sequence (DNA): TGCGCCAGCAGCCAGACGGACAGGCGAGTCTACGAGCAGTACTTC.

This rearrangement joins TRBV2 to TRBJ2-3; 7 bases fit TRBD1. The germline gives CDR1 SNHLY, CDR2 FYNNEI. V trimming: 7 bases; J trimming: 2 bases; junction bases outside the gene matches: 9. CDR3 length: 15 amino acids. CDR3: CASTPGTEYTDTQYF. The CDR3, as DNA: TGTGCCAGCACCCCCGGGACAGAGTACACAGATACGCAGTATTTT.

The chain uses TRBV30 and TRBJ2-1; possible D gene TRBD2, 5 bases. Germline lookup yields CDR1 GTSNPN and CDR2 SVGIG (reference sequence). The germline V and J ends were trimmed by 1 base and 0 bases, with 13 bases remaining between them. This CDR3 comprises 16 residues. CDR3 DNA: TGTGCCTGGAGTGGGGATAGCGTACGCTCCTACAATGAGCAGTTCTTC. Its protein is CAWSGDSVRSYNEQFF.

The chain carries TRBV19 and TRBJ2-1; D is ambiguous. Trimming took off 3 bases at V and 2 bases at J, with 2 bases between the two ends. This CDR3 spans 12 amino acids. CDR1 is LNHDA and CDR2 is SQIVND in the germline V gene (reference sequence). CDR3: CASSITYNEQFF. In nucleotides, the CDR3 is TGTGCCAGTAGTATTACCTACAATGAGCAGTTCTTC.

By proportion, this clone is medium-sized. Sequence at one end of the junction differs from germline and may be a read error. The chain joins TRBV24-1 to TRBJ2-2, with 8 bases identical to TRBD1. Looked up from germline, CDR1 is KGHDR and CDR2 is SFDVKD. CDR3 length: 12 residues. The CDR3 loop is CATSDADREVFF. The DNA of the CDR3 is TGTGCCACCAGTGATGCGGACAGGGAGGTGTTTTTT.

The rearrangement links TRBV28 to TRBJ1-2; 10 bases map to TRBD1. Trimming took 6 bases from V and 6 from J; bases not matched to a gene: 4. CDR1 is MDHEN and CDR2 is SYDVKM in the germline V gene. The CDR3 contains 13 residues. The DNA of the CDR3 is TGTGCCAGCAGGGGACAGGGGAGGGATGGCTACACCTTC. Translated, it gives CASRGQGRDGYTF.

CDR3 in DNA: TGCGCCAGCAGCCTCCTGGCGGCGGGAGTTAAGAATGAGCAGTTCTTC. Encoded protein: CASSLLAAGVKNEQFF. The chain uses TRBV4-3 and TRBJ2-1; 7 bases agree with TRBD2. J gave up 7 bases and V 4 bases, and 13 bases lay outside the gene matches. Germline-derived CDR1 and CDR2 are LGHNA and YSLEER. The CDR3 is 16 residues long.

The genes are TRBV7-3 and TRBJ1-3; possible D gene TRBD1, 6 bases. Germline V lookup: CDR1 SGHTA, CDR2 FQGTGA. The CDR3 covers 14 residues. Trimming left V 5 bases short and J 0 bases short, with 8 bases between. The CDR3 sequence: CASSQTGSGNTIYF. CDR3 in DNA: TGTGCCAGCAGCCAGACAGGCTCTGGAAACACCATATATTTT.

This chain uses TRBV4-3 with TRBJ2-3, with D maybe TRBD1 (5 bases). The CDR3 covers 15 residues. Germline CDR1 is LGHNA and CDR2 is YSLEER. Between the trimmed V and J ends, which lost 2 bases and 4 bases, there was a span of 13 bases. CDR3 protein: CASSQTHTGPDTQYF. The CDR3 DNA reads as TGCGCCAGCAGCCAAACCCACACAGGCCCAGATACGCAGTATTTT.

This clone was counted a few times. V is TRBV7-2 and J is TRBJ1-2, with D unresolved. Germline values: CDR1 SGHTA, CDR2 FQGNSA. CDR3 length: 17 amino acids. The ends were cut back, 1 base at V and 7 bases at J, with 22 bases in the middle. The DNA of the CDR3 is TGTGCCAGCAGCTTAGAATCGGGTCGGCAGGCTGGAACTGGCTACACCTTC. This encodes CASSLESGRQAGTGYTF.

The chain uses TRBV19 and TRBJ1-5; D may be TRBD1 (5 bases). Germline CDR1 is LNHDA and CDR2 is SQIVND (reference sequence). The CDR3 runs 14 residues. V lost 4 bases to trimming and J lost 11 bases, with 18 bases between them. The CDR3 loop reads CASSTTQEREAQHF. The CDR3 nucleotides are TGTGCCAGTAGTACTACACAGGAACGGGAGGCCCAGCATTTT.

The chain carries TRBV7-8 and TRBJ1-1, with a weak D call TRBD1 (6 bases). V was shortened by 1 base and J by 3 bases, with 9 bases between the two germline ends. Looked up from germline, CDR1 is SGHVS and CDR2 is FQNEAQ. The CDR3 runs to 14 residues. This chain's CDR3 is CASSLGTVDTEAFF. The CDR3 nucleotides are TGTGCCAGCAGCTTAGGGACAGTTGACACTGAAGCTTTCTTT.